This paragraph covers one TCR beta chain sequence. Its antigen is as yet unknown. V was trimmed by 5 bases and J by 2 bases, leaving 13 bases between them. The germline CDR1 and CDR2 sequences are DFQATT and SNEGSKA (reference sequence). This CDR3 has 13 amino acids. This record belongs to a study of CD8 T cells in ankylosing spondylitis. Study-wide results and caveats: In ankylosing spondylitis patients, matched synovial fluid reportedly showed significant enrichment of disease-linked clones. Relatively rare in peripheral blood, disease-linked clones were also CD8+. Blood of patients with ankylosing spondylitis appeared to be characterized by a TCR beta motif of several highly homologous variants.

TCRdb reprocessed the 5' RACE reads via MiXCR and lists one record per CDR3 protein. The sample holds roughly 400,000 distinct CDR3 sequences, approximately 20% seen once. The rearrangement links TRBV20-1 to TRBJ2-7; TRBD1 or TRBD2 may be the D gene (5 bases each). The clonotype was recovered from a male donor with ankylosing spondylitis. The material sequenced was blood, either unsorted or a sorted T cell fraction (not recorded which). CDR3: CSAARDGTYEQYF. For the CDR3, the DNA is TGCAGTGCTGCCCGGGACGGCACCTACGAGCAGTACTTC.